The next 19 T cell receptor beta chains were all read from a single sample in a study of CD8+ T cells in alopecia areata. cDNA prepared by RNA extraction and subsequent reverse transcription served as the template for sequencing. The protocol was immunoSEQ multiplex PCR, while the TCRdb copy is restricted to in-frame clones and leaves out a portion. Here the sample spans 150,000 to 200,000 clones, approximately 70% being singletons. The material sequenced was CD8+ T cells sorted from blood, taken at week 0. The receptors shown here come from a human donor with alopecia areata.

CDR3 nucleotide sequence: TGTGCCTGGGCCCCACCAGACAGGCGTGGCTACACCTTC. Translated, it gives CAWAPPDRRGYTF. This chain links TRBV30 with TRBJ1-2, with D maybe TRBD1 (6 bases). Germline V gene sequence: CDR1 GTSNPN, CDR2 SVGIG (reference sequence). The CDR3 runs 13 residues. The ends were cut back, 5 bases at V and 7 bases at J, with 17 bases in the middle.

The chain joins TRBV7-9 to TRBJ2-1; 8 bases line up with TRBD2. J lost 3 bases, V lost 2 bases, and 6 bases had no gene match. This CDR3 is built from 16 residues. Germline lookup yields CDR1 SEHNR and CDR2 FQNEAQ (reference sequence). The DNA of the CDR3 is TGTGCCAGCAGCTTAATGTATAGCGGGGTCTACAATGAGCAGTTCTTC. This codes for CASSLMYSGVYNEQFF.

This chain connects TRBV10-3 to TRBJ2-7, with a possible D match to TRBD2 (5 bases). Germline V lookup: CDR1 ENHRY, CDR2 SYGVKD. V was clipped by 2 bases and J by 4 bases, with 12 bases between them. This CDR3 is 14 amino acids long. As DNA, the CDR3 is TGTGCCATCAGTGAGCCGGGGTCGGGGTACGAGCAGTACTTC. It translates to CAISEPGSGYEQYF.

This chain links TRBV6-6 with TRBJ1-5; D uncertain. The CDR3 length is 14 residues. The V and J ends lost 7 bases and 1 base respectively, with 11 bases between them. Per germline, CDR1 MNHNY and CDR2 SVGAGI (reference sequence). CDR3 amino acids: CASTLGGSNQPQHF. CDR3 coding DNA: TGTGCCAGCACCTTGGGAGGGAGCAATCAGCCCCAGCATTTT.

The V and J genes are TRBV2 and TRBJ2-5; 7 bases map to TRBD1. The CDR3 runs 18 residues. Trimming cost V 4 bases and J 3 bases; bases outside gene matches: 17. Germline V lookup: CDR1 SNHLY, CDR2 FYNNEI. CDR3 bases: TGTGCCAGCAGTGGGTGGAATAAGAGGGGGCAGAGGGAAGAGACCCAGTACTTC. Translating it yields CASSGWNKRGQREETQYF.

The J gene is TRBJ1-5, the V gene TRBV27; D is unresolved. CDR1 is MNHEY and CDR2 is SMNVEV in the germline V gene (reference sequence). With 2 bases removed from V and 2 bases from J, the gap between germline ends came to 4 bases. The length of the CDR3 is 13 residues. The CDR3 loop reads CASSLIGNQPQHF. CDR3 nucleotides: TGTGCCAGCAGTTTAATTGGCAATCAGCCCCAGCATTTT.

This chain connects TRBV18 to TRBJ2-7; 9 nucleotides align to TRBD1. Per germline, CDR1 KGHSH and CDR2 LQKENI. The CDR3 has 14 residues. The V and J ends lost 3 bases and 2 bases, in that order; junction bases with no gene match: 2. This CDR3 reads CASSPGQGPYEQYF. For the CDR3, the DNA is TGTGCCAGCTCACCGGGACAGGGACCCTACGAGCAGTACTTC. The whole variable domain, remainder taken from reference TRBV18 and TRBJ2-7, is NAGVMQNPRHLVRRRGQEARLRCSPMKGHSHVYWYRQLPEEGLKFMVYLQKENIIDESGMPKERFSAEFPKEGPSILRIQQVVRGDSAAYFCASSPGQGPYEQYFGPGTRLTVT.

The V call is TRBV19, the J call TRBJ2-3; weak D call: TRBD2 (5 bases). Germline CDR1 LNHDA, CDR2 SQIVND (reference sequence). The CDR3 contains 13 residues. Trimming pared 7 bases from V and 5 bases from J, leaving 13 bases between. CDR3 sequence reads: CASTPLGRDTQYF. The CDR3, as DNA: TGTGCCAGTACCCCGCTGGGGAGAGATACGCAGTATTTT.

This chain links TRBV2 with TRBJ2-5, with D perhaps being TRBD1 or TRBD2 (6 bases each). The CDR3 runs to 15 residues. Germline V lookup: CDR1 SNHLY, CDR2 FYNNEI. V lost 3 bases and J lost 5, with 16 bases in between. The CDR3 DNA is TGTGCCAGCAGTGATTGGCAGGGGAGGATGGAGACCCAGTACTTC. It is translated as CASSDWQGRMETQYF.

The chain uses TRBV30 and TRBJ2-3; D not resolved. The CDR3 loop spans 18 amino acids. The ends were cut back, 0 bases at V and 1 base at J, with 20 bases in the middle. Germline CDR1 reads GTSNPN; CDR2 reads SVGIG (reference sequence). CDR3 DNA sequence: TGTGCCTGGAGTGTACTTGTAGATAGACCTGGGGGCACAGATACGCAGTATTTT. Translated, it gives CAWSVLVDRPGGTDTQYF.

The chain uses TRBV7-6 and TRBJ1-2; D is perhaps TRBD1 (5 bases). Germline V CDR1 and CDR2: SGHVS, FNYEAQ. CDR3 length: 14 amino acids. V was pared by 4 bases and J by 3 bases, with 12 bases between. This CDR3 reads CASSSNTGDYGYTF. The CDR3 region has the DNA TGTGCCAGCAGCTCTAATACAGGAGACTATGGCTACACCTTC. The full variable domain, rest sourced from reference TRBV7-6 and TRBJ1-2, is GAGVSQSPRYKVTKRGQDVALRCDPISGHVSLYWYRQALGQGPEFLTYFNYEAQQDKSGLPNDRFSAERPEGSISTLTIQRTEQRDSAMYRCASSSNTGDYGYTFGSGTRLTVV.

The rearrangement uses TRBV13 and TRBJ2-1, with 8 positions matching TRBD2. The J segment lost 0 bases and the V segment lost 0 bases, leaving 4 bases of the junction unmatched. Per germline, CDR1 PRHDT and CDR2 FYEKMQ (reference sequence). The CDR3 totals 17 residues. CDR3 sequence (DNA): TGTGCCAGCAGCTTAGGACTAGCGGCCCGCTCCTACAATGAGCAGTTCTTC. It translates to CASSLGLAARSYNEQFF.

This rearrangement joins TRBV11-2 to TRBJ2-5; 11 bases are shared with TRBD2. Germline V CDR1 and CDR2: SGHAT, FQNNGV. This CDR3 comprises 16 residues. Trimming took 1 base from V and 4 from J; bases not matched to a gene: 5. This CDR3 reads CASSLGLAGGRETQYF. DNA for the CDR3: TGTGCCAGCAGCTTAGGGCTAGCGGGGGGTCGAGAGACCCAGTACTTC.

The chain links TRBV27 to TRBJ2-7; no firm D call. Trimming stripped 5 bases from V and 2 bases from J, with 19 bases between. Germline values: CDR1 MNHEY, CDR2 SMNVEV (reference sequence). The CDR3 contains 16 residues. CDR3 DNA sequence: TGTGCCAGCAGTGCAGCCGGGCTCCGACCGGCCTACGAGCAGTACTTC. It yields the protein CASSAAGLRPAYEQYF.

V usage is TRBV5-6 and J usage is TRBJ1-2; a possible D gene is TRBD1 (5 bases). CDR1 SGHDT and CDR2 YYEEEE come from the germline V gene. V dropped 7 bases and J dropped 3 bases, with 13 bases sitting between them. The CDR3 has 13 amino acids. The CDR3, as DNA: TGTGCCAGCGTCATGCAGGGTTACTATGGCTACACCTTC. This sequence encodes CASVMQGYYGYTF.

This clone appeared a few times. The J gene is TRBJ2-3, the V gene TRBV15; D remains ambiguous. Germline lookup yields CDR1 LNHNV and CDR2 YYDKDF (reference sequence). V was shortened by 0 bases and J by 10 bases, with 14 bases between the two germline ends. This CDR3 contains 14 residues. The CDR3 reads CATSRDLAPGAQYF. In DNA form, the CDR3 reads TGTGCCACCAGCAGAGATCTGGCACCGGGTGCGCAGTATTTT. Filled out from reference TRBV15 and TRBJ2-3, the complete variable domain reads DAMVIQNPRYQVTQFGKPVTLSCSQTLNHNVMYWYQQKSSQAPKLLFHYYDKDFNNEADTPDNFQSRRPNTSFCFLDIRSPGLGDTAMYLCATSRDLAPGAQYFGPGTRLTVL.

The V call is TRBV11-2, the J call TRBJ2-5; D is unresolved. V was pared by 5 bases and J by 5 bases, with 6 bases between. Germline V gene sequence: CDR1 SGHAT, CDR2 FQNNGV. This CDR3 has 11 residues. The CDR3 sequence is CASSNPETQYF. The DNA of the CDR3 is TGTGCCAGCAGCAATCCGGAGACCCAGTACTTC. The full variable domain, with the rest looked up from reference TRBV11-2 and TRBJ2-5, is EAGVAQSPRYKIIEKRQSVAFWCNPISGHATLYWYQQILGQGPKLLIQFQNNGVVDDSQLPKDRFSAERLKGVDSTLKIQPAKLEDSAVYLCASSNPETQYFGPGTRLLVL.

This clone was seen a handful of times. This chain connects TRBV2 to TRBJ2-1; the match to TRBD2 covers 8 bases. Unmatched junction bases numbered 5, after V lost 3 bases and J lost 4 bases. This CDR3 has 15 amino acids. Germline-derived CDR1 and CDR2 are SNHLY and FYNNEI. The CDR3 loop reads CASSDGSGGYNEQFF. CDR3 in DNA: TGTGCCAGCAGTGATGGGAGCGGGGGTTACAATGAGCAGTTCTTC.

The chain couples TRBV6-5 to TRBJ1-1; D gene unclear. The CDR3 is 13 amino acids. V was shortened by 2 bases and J by 4 bases, with 8 bases between the two germline ends. Per the germline V gene, CDR1 is MNHEY and CDR2 is SVGAGI. The CDR3 DNA reads as TGTGCCAGCAGTTACCTCGAAGCCACTGAAGCTTTCTTT. Amino acids: CASSYLEATEAFF.